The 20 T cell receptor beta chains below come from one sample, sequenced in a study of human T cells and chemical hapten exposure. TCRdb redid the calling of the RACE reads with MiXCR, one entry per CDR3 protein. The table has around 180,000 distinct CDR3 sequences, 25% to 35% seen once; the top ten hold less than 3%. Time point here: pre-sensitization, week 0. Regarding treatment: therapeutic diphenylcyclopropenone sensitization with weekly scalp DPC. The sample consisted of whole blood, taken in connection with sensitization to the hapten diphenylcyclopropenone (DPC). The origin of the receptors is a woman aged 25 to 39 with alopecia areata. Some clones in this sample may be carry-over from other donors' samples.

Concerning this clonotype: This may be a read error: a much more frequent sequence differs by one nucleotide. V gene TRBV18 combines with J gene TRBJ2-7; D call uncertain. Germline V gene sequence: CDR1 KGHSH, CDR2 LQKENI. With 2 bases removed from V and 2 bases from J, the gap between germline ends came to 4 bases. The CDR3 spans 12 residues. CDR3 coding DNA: TGTGCCAGCTCACCAGTTCCCTACGAGCAGTACTTC. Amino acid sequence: CASSPVPYEQYF.

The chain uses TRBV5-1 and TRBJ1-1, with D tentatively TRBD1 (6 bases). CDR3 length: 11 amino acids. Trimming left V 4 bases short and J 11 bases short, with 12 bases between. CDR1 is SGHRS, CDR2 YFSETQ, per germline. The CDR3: CASSKGGLAFF. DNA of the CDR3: TGCGCCAGCAGCAAGGGGGGCTTGGCTTTCTTT. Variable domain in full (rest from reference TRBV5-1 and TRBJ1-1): KAGVTQTPRYLIKTRGQQVTLSCSPISGHRSVSWYQQTPGQGLQFLFEYFSETQRNKGNFPGRFSGRQFSNSRSEMNVSTLELGDSALYLCASSKGGLAFFGQGTRLTVV.

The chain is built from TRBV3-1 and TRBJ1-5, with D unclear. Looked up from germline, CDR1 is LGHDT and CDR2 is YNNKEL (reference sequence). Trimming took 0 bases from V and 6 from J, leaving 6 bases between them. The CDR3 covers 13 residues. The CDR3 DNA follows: TGTGCCAGCAGCCAAGATTTGGCTCAGCCCCAGCATTTT. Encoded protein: CASSQDLAQPQHF.

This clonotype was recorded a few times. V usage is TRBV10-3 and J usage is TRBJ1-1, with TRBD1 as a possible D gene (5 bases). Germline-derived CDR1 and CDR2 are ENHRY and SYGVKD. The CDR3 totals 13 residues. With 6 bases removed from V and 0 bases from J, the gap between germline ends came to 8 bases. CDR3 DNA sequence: TGTGCCATCAGCGACAGTGTGAACACTGAAGCTTTCTTT. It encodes CAISDSVNTEAFF.

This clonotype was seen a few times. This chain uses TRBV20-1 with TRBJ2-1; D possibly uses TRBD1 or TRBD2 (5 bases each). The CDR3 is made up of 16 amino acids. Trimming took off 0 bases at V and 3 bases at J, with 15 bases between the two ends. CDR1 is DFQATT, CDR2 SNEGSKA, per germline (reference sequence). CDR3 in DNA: TGCAGTGCTAGAGATGAGGGTTTTAGGGGCTACAATGAGCAGTTCTTC. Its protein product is CSARDEGFRGYNEQFF.

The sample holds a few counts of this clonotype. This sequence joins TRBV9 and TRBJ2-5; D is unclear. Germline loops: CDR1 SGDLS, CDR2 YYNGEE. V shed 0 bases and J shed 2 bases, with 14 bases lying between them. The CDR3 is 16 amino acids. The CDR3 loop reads CASSVGAAAQQETQYF. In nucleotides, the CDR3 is TGTGCCAGCAGCGTAGGGGCGGCAGCTCAACAAGAGACCCAGTACTTC.

CDR3 sequence reads: CASSPDTRNTGELFF. In DNA, the CDR3 is TGTGCCAGCAGCCCCGACACTCGGAACACCGGGGAGCTGTTTTTT. The genes are TRBV7-3 and TRBJ2-2; D not certain. From germline, CDR1 is SGHTA and CDR2 FQGTGA. V lost 5 bases and J 1 base, leaving 11 bases between the germline ends. The CDR3 is made up of 15 amino acids.

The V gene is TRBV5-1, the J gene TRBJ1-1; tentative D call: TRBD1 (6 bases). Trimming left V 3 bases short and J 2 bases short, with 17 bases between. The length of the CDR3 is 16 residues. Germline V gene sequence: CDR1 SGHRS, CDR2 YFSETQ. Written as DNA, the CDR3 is TGCGCCAGCAGCTCACCATCGGGGGGCGTAAACACTGAAGCTTTCTTT. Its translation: CASSSPSGGVNTEAFF.

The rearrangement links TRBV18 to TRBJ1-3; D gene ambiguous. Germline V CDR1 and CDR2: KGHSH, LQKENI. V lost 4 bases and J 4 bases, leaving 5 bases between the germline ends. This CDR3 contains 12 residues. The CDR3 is CASSHPGNTIYF. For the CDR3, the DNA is TGTGCCAGCTCACACCCGGGAAACACCATATATTTT. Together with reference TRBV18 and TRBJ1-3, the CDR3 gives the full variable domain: NAGVMQNPRHLVRRRGQEARLRCSPMKGHSHVYWYRQLPEEGLKFMVYLQKENIIDESGMPKERFSAEFPKEGPSILRIQQVVRGDSAAYFCASSHPGNTIYFGEGSWLTVV.

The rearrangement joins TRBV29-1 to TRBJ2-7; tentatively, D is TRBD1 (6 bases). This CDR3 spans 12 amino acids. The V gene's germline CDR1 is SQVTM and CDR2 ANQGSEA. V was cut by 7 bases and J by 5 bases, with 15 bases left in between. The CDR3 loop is CSARSQGNEQYF. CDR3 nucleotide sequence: TGCAGCGCTCGCTCCCAGGGGAACGAGCAGTACTTC.

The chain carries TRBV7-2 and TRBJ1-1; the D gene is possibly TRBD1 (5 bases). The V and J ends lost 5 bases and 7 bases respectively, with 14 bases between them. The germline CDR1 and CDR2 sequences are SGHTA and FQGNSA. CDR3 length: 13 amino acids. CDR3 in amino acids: CASSPAMRGEAFF. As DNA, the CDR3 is TGTGCCAGCAGCCCCGCGATGAGGGGTGAAGCTTTCTTT.

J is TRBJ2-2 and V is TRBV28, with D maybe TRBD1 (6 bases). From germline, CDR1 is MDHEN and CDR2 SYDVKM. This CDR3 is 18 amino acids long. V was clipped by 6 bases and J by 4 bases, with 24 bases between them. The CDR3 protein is CASSQGSIGYPGTGELFF. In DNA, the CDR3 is TGTGCCAGCAGCCAGGGGTCAATTGGGTATCCAGGCACCGGGGAGCTGTTTTTT. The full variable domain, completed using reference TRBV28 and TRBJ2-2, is DVKVTQSSRYLVKRTGEKVFLECVQDMDHENMFWYRQDPGLGLRLIYFSYDVKMKEKGDIPEGYSVSREKKERFSLILESASTNQTSMYLCASSQGSIGYPGTGELFFGEGSRLTVL.

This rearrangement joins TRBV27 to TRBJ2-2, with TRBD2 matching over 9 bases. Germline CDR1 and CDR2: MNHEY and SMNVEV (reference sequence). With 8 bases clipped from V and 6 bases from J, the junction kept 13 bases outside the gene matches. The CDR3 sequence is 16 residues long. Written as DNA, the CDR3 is TGTGCCAGCTCACTTATATTAGCGGGAGCGGCCGGGGAGCTGTTTTTT. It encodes CASSLILAGAAGELFF.

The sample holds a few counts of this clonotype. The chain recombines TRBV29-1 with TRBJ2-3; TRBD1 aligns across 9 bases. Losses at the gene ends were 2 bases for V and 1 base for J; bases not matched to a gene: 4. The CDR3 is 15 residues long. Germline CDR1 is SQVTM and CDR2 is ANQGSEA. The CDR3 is CSVEIRDRGTDTQYF. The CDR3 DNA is TGCAGCGTTGAAATTCGGGACAGGGGCACAGATACGCAGTATTTT.

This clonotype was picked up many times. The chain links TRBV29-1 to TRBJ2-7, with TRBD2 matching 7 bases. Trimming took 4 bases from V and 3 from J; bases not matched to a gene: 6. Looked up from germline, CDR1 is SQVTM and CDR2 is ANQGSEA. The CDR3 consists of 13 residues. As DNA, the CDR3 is TGCAGCGTTGTAGGCGGGAGTATCTACGAGCAGTACTTC. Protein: CSVVGGSIYEQYF.

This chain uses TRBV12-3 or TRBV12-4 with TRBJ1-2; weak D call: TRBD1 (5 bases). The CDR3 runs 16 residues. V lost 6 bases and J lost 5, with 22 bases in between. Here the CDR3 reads CASSSVGRVGGYGYTF. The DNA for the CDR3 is TGTGCCAGCAGCTCCGTCGGGCGGGTTGGGGGGTATGGCTACACCTTC.

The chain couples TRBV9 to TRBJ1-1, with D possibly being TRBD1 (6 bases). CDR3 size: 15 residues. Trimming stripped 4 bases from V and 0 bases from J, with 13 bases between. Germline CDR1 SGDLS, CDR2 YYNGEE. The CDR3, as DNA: TGTGCCAGCAGCCCAACAGGGAATTTGAACACTGAAGCTTTCTTT. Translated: CASSPTGNLNTEAFF.

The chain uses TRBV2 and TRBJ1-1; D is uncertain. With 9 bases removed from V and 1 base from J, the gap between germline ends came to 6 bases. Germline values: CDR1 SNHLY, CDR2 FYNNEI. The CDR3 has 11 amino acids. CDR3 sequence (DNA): TGTGCCAGACAGAGGAACACTGAAGCTTTCTTT. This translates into CARQRNTEAFF.

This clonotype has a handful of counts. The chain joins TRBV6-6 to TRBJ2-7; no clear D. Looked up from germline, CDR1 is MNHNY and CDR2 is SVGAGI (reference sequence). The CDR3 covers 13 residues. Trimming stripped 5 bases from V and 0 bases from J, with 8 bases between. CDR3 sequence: CASSISSSYEQYF. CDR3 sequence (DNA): TGTGCCAGCAGTATAAGCAGCTCCTACGAGCAGTACTTC.

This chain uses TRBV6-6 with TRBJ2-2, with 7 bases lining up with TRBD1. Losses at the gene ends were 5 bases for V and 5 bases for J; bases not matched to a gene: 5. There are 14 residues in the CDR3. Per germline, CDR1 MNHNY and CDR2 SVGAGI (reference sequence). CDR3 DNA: TGTGCCAGCAGTCCGACAGGGAGAACCGGGGAGCTGTTTTTT. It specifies CASSPTGRTGELFF.